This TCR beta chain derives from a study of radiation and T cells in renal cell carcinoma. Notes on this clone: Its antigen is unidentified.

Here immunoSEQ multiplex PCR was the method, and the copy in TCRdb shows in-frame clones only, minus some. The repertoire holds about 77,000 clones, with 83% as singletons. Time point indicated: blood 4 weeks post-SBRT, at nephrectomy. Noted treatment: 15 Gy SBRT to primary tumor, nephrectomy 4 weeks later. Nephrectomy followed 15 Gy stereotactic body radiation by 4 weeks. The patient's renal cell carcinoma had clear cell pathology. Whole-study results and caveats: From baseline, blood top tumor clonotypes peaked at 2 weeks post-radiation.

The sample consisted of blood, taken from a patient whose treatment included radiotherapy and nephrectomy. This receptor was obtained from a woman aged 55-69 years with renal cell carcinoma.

This CDR3 reads CASSLTGNYGYTF. Here the CDR3 DNA reads TGTGCCAGCAGTTTAACAGGGAACTATGGCTACACCTTC. This chain joins TRBV28 and TRBJ1-2; D possibly corresponds to TRBD1 (6 bases). The V gene's germline CDR1 is MDHEN and CDR2 SYDVKM. This CDR3 has 13 amino acids. Trimming cost V 2 bases and J 2 bases, with 6 bases left between them.